This T cell receptor beta chain was retrieved from a study of vaccination effects on CD4 cells after COVID-19 (dated by TCRdb to about 2022). In the study overall: Each participant received two doses of an mRNA SARS-CoV-2 vaccine, either BNT162b2 or mRNA-1273. SARS-CoV-2 spike-specific CD4+ TCR repertoires were compared before and after mRNA vaccination in COVID-19 convalescent patients and in infection-naive vaccine recipients. The full study included around nine COVID-19 convalescent patients and a few SARS-CoV-2-naive healthy vaccine recipients. The Oncomine TCR Beta short-read assay on an Illumina iSeq 100 was used to sequence cultures from other donors in the study. Summary of the overall study and its limitations: The study was limited by a small number of convalescent patients and lacked early post-infection timepoints. Clones induced by infection and clones induced by vaccination both contracted markedly at late timepoints after vaccination, which fits with T cell responses waning over time. Among healthy vaccine recipients, nearly all vaccine-induced clones were SARS-CoV-2 mono-reactive, and just 1 of 255 was cross-reactive with common cold coronaviruses.

In this sample, this clone turned up a few times. Its antigen target is currently unknown. Qualities for individual bases were not recorded, and no much larger clone is one base off. To prepare the library, the immunoSEQ multiplex PCR assay was applied. DNA from the cultured, isolated CD4+ T cells was subjected to TCR beta CDR3 sequencing. In the original analysis: Non-productive TCR sequences were discarded, and reads were trimmed to the CDR3 region, with only CDR3s of 7 or more amino acids retained. The MANAFEST web app was used to pick out antigen-specific clonotypes by comparing their expansion in peptide wells with that in reference cultures. Positive clones required FDR<0.05 expansion versus reference and all other wells, odds ratio above 5, and frequency above 0.1% in two replicate wells. Clonotypes significantly expanded in SARS-CoV-2 spike wells and in at least one common cold coronavirus spike condition were defined as cross-reactive. CDR3 similarity was assessed by Levenshtein distance with the stringdist R package, and unrooted trees were built with ape in R 3.6.1. The table comes from immuneACCESS by way of TCRdb, which keeps in-frame sequences with V and J called. Part of the clones is missing from these tables; in studies checked, under half for an unresolved V gene and the rest for unknown reasons. The V and J calls and clone size come from that table; D and trimming were worked out from the DNA. The sample table records 60,000 to 65,000 clones; approximately 75% of these occur just once. The ten largest account for around 3.8% of the sample.

In the ViraFEST assay, PBMC were stimulated with viral peptide pools, and antigen-specific CD4+ T cell clonotypes were then identified by expansion using TCR sequencing. After less than eleven days of culture, CD4+ T cells were isolated with the EasySep CD4+ T cell isolation kit. None of the healthy vaccine recipients had a prior SARS-CoV-2 infection, which was confirmed by nucleocapsid antibody tests that came back negative both before and after vaccination. Roughly 2 million PBMC per well were cultured in IMDM with roughly 5% human AB serum, 10 IU/ml IL-2 and gentamicin, plus 10 ug/ml peptides. On days 3 and 7, half of the culture medium was replaced with fresh IL-2-containing medium. Unless otherwise noted, each peptide stimulation condition was cultured in triplicate wells. PBMC were separated from whole blood using Ficoll-Paque Plus gradient centrifugation and were then either cryopreserved at -140C or used fresh. The spike proteins of SARS-CoV-2 and of the common cold coronaviruses HCoV-NL63, HCoV-OC43 and HCoV-229E were spanned by overlapping peptide pools. The QIAamp micro DNA kit was used to extract genomic DNA from the cultured CD4+ T cells.

CDR3 length: 15 amino acids, cysteine to phenylalanine. Only the CDR3 DNA stays, 45 bases, in frame from base 1. The germline V gene yields SGDLS for CDR1 and YYNGEE for CDR2. The V end loses 0 bases and the J end loses 8 bases, and a stretch of 14 bases separates them. The TCR sequence derives from a human donor who received a COVID-19 vaccine. The chain joins TRBV9 to TRBJ1-4; a tentative D match to TRBD1 spans 5 bases. The sequences come from CD4+ T cells from PBMCs cultured with HCoV-OC43 spike peptides, collected before COVID-19 vaccination. In light of the paper, this sample's cell subset or site label describes: HCoV-OC43 spike overlapping peptide pool stimulation. The CDR3 in this case is CASSVAIGDEEKLFF. The sequenced DNA is TGTGCCAGCAGCGTAGCTATAGGGGACGAAGAAAAACTGTTTTTT.